The sequence of this TCR beta chain was determined in a study of T-cell memory formation after mild COVID-19. The study, taken as a whole, reports: Day 15 to 85 contracting clones showed balanced CD4/CD8; later expanders leaned CD4+.

CDR1 and CDR2 from the germline V gene are PRHDT and FYEKMQ (reference sequence). V lost 4 bases and J lost 0, with 17 bases in between. There are 17 residues in the CDR3. This clonotype was seen a handful of times. Its target is unknown. MiXCR, applied by TCRdb to the 5' RACE reads, yields one record per CDR3 protein. The sample consists of approximately 230,000 distinct CDR3 sequences, less than 20% of them appearing once. This TCR derives from a man aged 18 to 30 who had mild COVID-19 (a few samples of this study predate the infection). Cell type and time point are not known. Material for sequencing was PBMCs or a T cell subset sorted from them (not recorded which). The chain is built from TRBV13 and TRBJ2-3, with D unresolved. This CDR3 reads CASSYPSSWASTDTQYF. CDR3 nucleotide sequence: TGTGCCAGCAGCTACCCGTCCTCGTGGGCTAGCACAGATACGCAGTATTTT.